These 20 T cell receptor beta chains came from one sample sequenced in a study of T cells in Graves' hyperthyroidism and ophthalmopathy. Amplification of TCR beta CDR3 regions was performed using RNA transcripts as template. First-round RT-PCR with HTBI primers amplified the TCR CDR3 region. TCRdb analysed the multiplex PCR reads with MiXCR anew, one entry per CDR3 protein. This table holds hundreds of thousands of distinct CDR3 sequences, roughly 24% found once. The specimen was blood. The receptors here all came from a woman aged 25 to 39 with Graves' ophthalmopathy.

The V call is TRBV12-3 or TRBV12-4, the J call TRBJ2-7; D perhaps matches TRBD2 (6 bases). This CDR3 spans 13 amino acids. The V gene lost 4 bases and the J gene lost 7 bases, with 14 bases spanning the gap. CDR3 loop: CASSSGGRGEQYF. CDR3 coding DNA: TGTGCCAGCAGTTCCGGGGGACGCGGGGAGCAGTACTTC.

There are many counts of this clonotype. The chain employs TRBV27 and TRBJ2-4; D call uncertain. V was shortened by 4 bases and J by 3 bases, with 19 bases between the two germline ends. From germline, CDR1 is MNHEY and CDR2 SMNVEV (reference sequence). This CDR3 has 17 amino acids. CDR3 in DNA: TGTGCCAGCAGTTCAACTCGGCTCTCGGGCGTCAAAAACATTCAGTACTTC. This encodes CASSSTRLSGVKNIQYF.

This clonotype was seen a few times. In DNA form, the CDR3 reads TGTGCCAGCAACCGCTGGACTAGCGGGGAACAAGAGACCCAGTACTTC. Protein: CASNRWTSGEQETQYF. This chain links TRBV6-1 with TRBJ2-5, with 12 bases matching TRBD2. Germline V CDR1 and CDR2: MNHNS, SASEGT. This CDR3 contains 16 residues. J gave up 2 bases and V 7 bases, and 8 bases lay outside the gene matches.

This clonotype was detected many times. The chain employs TRBV3-1 and TRBJ1-1; 7 positions agree with TRBD1. Germline CDR1 is LGHDT and CDR2 is YNNKEL (reference sequence). J lost 7 bases, V lost 1 base, and 9 bases had no gene match. This CDR3 is built from 15 residues. This CDR3 is CASSQASFRDSEAFF. In nucleotides, the CDR3 is TGTGCCAGCAGCCAAGCCTCATTCCGGGACAGTGAAGCTTTCTTT.

This clonotype was observed many times. V is TRBV3-1 and J is TRBJ1-5, with D perhaps TRBD1 (5 bases). The ends were cut back, 1 base at V and 5 bases at J, with 9 bases in the middle. CDR1 and CDR2 from the germline V gene are LGHDT and YNNKEL (reference sequence). This CDR3 is built from 14 residues. CDR3 sequence: CASSQVQGDQPQHF. The DNA for the CDR3 is TGTGCCAGCAGCCAAGTACAAGGGGATCAGCCCCAGCATTTT.

This clonotype occurred many times. This CDR3 reads CASSGKGQGEATGELFF. CDR3 bases: TGCGCCAGCAGCGGCAAGGGACAGGGCGAGGCGACCGGGGAGCTGTTTTTT. This rearrangement joins TRBV5-1 to TRBJ2-2; 9 nucleotides line up with TRBD1. Per germline, CDR1 SGHRS and CDR2 YFSETQ. Losses at the gene ends were 4 bases for V and 5 bases for J; bases not matched to a gene: 12. CDR3 length: 17 residues.

This clonotype was picked up many times. The chain uses TRBV27 and TRBJ2-7, with D unclear. The CDR3 runs 10 residues. Per germline, CDR1 MNHEY and CDR2 SMNVEV (reference sequence). Trimming cost V 7 bases and J 3 bases, with 4 bases left between them. CDR3 nucleotides: TGTGCCAGCACTCTCTACGAGCAGTACTTC. This sequence encodes CASTLYEQYF.

V and J are TRBV19 and TRBJ1-5; D gene ambiguous. V dropped 2 bases and J dropped 7 bases, with 12 bases sitting between them. The CDR3 is made up of 14 amino acids. Germline V gene lookup returns CDR1 LNHDA and CDR2 SQIVND (reference sequence). CDR3 nucleotides: TGTGCCAGTAGTATACGTGGCCTGGGGCAGCCCCAGCATTTT. It translates to CASSIRGLGQPQHF.

In this sample, this clonotype turned up many times. The genes are TRBV19 and TRBJ2-7, with D tentatively TRBD1 (6 bases). The CDR3 contains 14 residues. Trimming took 3 bases from V and 2 from J, leaving 11 bases between them. Germline V gene lookup returns CDR1 LNHDA and CDR2 SQIVND (reference sequence). In nucleotides, the CDR3 is TGTGCCAGTAGTATCAGGGGTCAAACCTACGAGCAGTACTTC. Translating gives CASSIRGQTYEQYF.

A remark on this clonotype: This may be a read error, as it is one base from a much larger clone. The chain joins TRBV14 to TRBJ1-1; no clear D. CDR3 length equals 13 residues. Germline V gene data show CDR1 as SGHDN and CDR2 as FVKESK. The CDR3 protein is CVSAVERTTEAFF. CDR3 nucleotides: TGTGTCAGCGCCGTTGAAAGGACCACTGAAGCTTTCTTT.

In its sample, this clonotype was seen many times. The chain employs TRBV9 and TRBJ2-2; tentative D call: TRBD2 (7 bases). CDR3 length: 16 amino acids. Germline V lookup: CDR1 SGDLS, CDR2 YYNGEE. The germline V and J ends were trimmed by 2 bases and 0 bases, with 11 bases remaining between them. CDR3: CASSVGGATNTGELFF. CDR3 nucleotides: TGTGCCAGCAGCGTTGGGGGGGCGACGAACACCGGGGAGCTGTTTTTT.

Ten or more counts support this clonotype. J is TRBJ1-1 and V is TRBV20-1; a weak D match, TRBD1 (5 bases). V was cut by 3 bases and J by 5 bases, with 10 bases left in between. The CDR3 sequence is 12 residues long. Germline CDR1 is DFQATT and CDR2 is SNEGSKA (reference sequence). The CDR3 DNA follows: TGCAGTGCTAGTGAGGGGCATACTGAAGCTTTCTTT. This gives the protein CSASEGHTEAFF.

The rearrangement joins TRBV2 to TRBJ2-7, with TRBD2 matching 12 bases. This CDR3 is 15 amino acids long. Trimming cost V 7 bases and J 4 bases; bases outside gene matches: 8. The germline V gene has CDR1 SNHLY and CDR2 FYNNEI. CDR3 nucleotides: TGTGCCAGCATCCGCGGACTAGCGGGAATGTACGAGCAGTACTTC. Its protein product is CASIRGLAGMYEQYF.

The V gene is TRBV20-1, the J gene TRBJ2-7; 11 positions match TRBD2. The CDR3 covers 14 residues. Trimming took 6 bases from V and 2 from J; bases not matched to a gene: 6. Germline loops: CDR1 DFQATT, CDR2 SNEGSKA (reference sequence). The chain's CDR3 is CSAKLAGGTYEQYF. The CDR3 DNA reads TGCAGTGCCAAGCTAGCGGGAGGAACCTACGAGCAGTACTTC.

This clonotype was seen many times. The V call is TRBV6-1, the J call TRBJ2-7; D is tentatively TRBD1 or TRBD2 (5 bases each). The V gene lost 2 bases and the J gene lost 1 base, with 15 bases spanning the gap. Germline loops: CDR1 MNHNS, CDR2 SASEGT. The CDR3 extends over 16 amino acids. The CDR3 reads CASSESPGRWSYEQYF. CDR3 DNA sequence: TGTGCCAGCAGTGAATCCCCGGGACGTTGGTCCTACGAGCAGTACTTC.

This clonotype was counted a few times. DNA of the CDR3: TGCAGTGCTGGGACTAGCGGGGGCACCGGGGAGCTGTTTTTT. Translated: CSAGTSGGTGELFF. The genes are TRBV20-1 and TRBJ2-2; 14 bases map to TRBD2. V lost 5 bases, J lost 4 bases, and 0 bases stayed unmatched. Looked up from germline, CDR1 is DFQATT and CDR2 is SNEGSKA (reference sequence). This CDR3 is built from 14 residues.

This clonotype was observed at least ten times. The V call is TRBV11-2, the J call TRBJ1-1, with D unclear. Trimming stripped 5 bases from V and 3 bases from J, with 10 bases between. CDR3 size: 13 residues. Germline V lookup: CDR1 SGHAT, CDR2 FQNNGV. CDR3 DNA sequence: TGTGCCAGCAGCCAGGCGCTTTACACTGAAGCTTTCTTT. It yields the protein CASSQALYTEAFF.

This clonotype was seen only a few times. The chain joins TRBV7-8 to TRBJ1-1; 7 positions agree with TRBD1. Germline values: CDR1 SGHVS, CDR2 FQNEAQ. This CDR3 contains 15 residues. J gave up 10 bases and V 5 bases, and 16 bases lay outside the gene matches. The CDR3 loop reads CASSPSRQGPNVAFF. The CDR3 DNA sequence: TGTGCCAGCAGCCCTTCACGACAGGGACCTAACGTAGCTTTCTTT.

The table lists this clonotype with many counts. The chain combines TRBV5-1 with TRBJ1-1, with 8 nucleotides matching TRBD1. From germline, CDR1 is SGHRS and CDR2 YFSETQ. The CDR3 consists of 15 residues. Trimming took 4 bases from V and 4 from J; bases not matched to a gene: 9. CDR3 coding DNA: TGCGCCAGCAGCCCCTGGACAGGGCGGACCACTGAAGCTTTCTTT. This translates into CASSPWTGRTTEAFF.

This clonotype has a count of ten or more. The chain employs TRBV19 and TRBJ1-2; 7 bases map to TRBD1. Germline V gene data show CDR1 as LNHDA and CDR2 as SQIVND (reference sequence). The junction had 11 bases not matched to a gene; V was cut back by 10 bases and J by 6 bases. The CDR3 is made up of 13 amino acids. The CDR3 DNA sequence: TGTGCCACCGAGCTCCGGGACAGAAATGGCTACACCTTC. Its protein product is CATELRDRNGYTF.